The rows below give T cell receptor beta chains drawn from one sample of a study of siplizumab effects on memory and regulatory T cells. Measured with immunoSEQ multiplex PCR; TCRdb has only the in-frame clones, and not every one. The table lists nearly 85,000 clones, about 95% of them singletons. Sequencing was done on a sample of CD8+ T cells sorted from blood. The receptors shown here come from a human donor in good health. Each CDR3 is given with its conserved first and last residue. D genes are given only for firm matches. A row's size may be missing; if present it is once, few, many or a size class.

J gene | D gene | V gene | clone size | CDR3 protein | CDR3 DNA
TRBJ2-1 | - | TRBV9 | - | CASSVDGNSNEQFF | TGTGCCAGCAGCGTAGACGGGAACAGCAATGAGCAGTTCTTC
TRBJ2-5 | - | TRBV19 | - | CATSSGTQYF | TGTGCCACCTCCTCAGGGACCCAGTACTTC
TRBJ2-7 | TRBD1 | TRBV29-1 | once | CSVRDRGQYEQYF | TGCAGCGTTCGAGACAGGGGGCAATACGAGCAGTACTTC
TRBJ1-5 | - | TRBV2 | - | CASSYRAISNQPQHF | TGTGCCAGCAGCTACAGGGCCATCTCCAATCAGCCCCAGCATTTT
TRBJ2-7 | TRBD1 | TRBV11-2 | - | CASSLRSGTVLYEQYF | TGTGCCAGCAGCTTACGGTCGGGGACAGTACTCTACGAGCAGTACTTC
TRBJ2-7 | - | TRBV18 | - | CASSLTRGGHRGYEQYF | TGTGCCAGCTCACTAACGAGGGGGGGCCACCGGGGTTACGAGCAGTACTTC
TRBJ2-2 | - | TRBV4-1 | - | CASSHWGVAGELFF | TGCGCCAGCAGCCACTGGGGGGTGGCCGGGGAGCTGTTTTTT
TRBJ2-1 | - | TRBV28 | once | CASSGQVRVDEQFF | TGTGCCAGCAGTGGGCAAGTCCGGGTCGATGAGCAGTTCTTC
TRBJ2-7 | TRBD2 | TRBV28 | - | CASRNSGSGSYEQYF | TGTGCCAGCAGAAACAGCGGGAGTGGCTCCTACGAGCAGTACTTC
TRBJ2-5 | TRBD2 | TRBV10-2 | - | CARGNSERGEQYF | TGCGCCCGCGGGAACAGCGAGCGGGGTGAGCAGTACTTC
TRBJ1-2 | - | TRBV19 | - | CASSIGTAHYGYTF | TGTGCCAGTAGTATAGGGACAGCCCATTATGGCTACACCTTC
TRBJ2-2 | TRBD2 | TRBV14 | - | CASSQDSGSVLAGELFF | TGTGCCAGCAGCCAGGATAGCGGGAGCGTCTTGGCCGGGGAGCTGTTTTTT
TRBJ1-3 | - | TRBV19 | - | CASSMSRPGLSGNTIYF | TGTGCCAGTAGTATGTCCCGGCCGGGACTCTCTGGAAACACCATATATTTT
TRBJ1-5 | - | TRBV19 | - | CASRPDRYSNQPQHF | TGTGCCAGTAGGCCGGATAGATATAGCAATCAGCCCCAGCATTTT
TRBJ2-7 | TRBD2 | TRBV5-8 | few | CASSYGTSGGAEQYF | TGTGCCAGCAGCTACGGGACTAGCGGAGGGGCCGAGCAGTACTTC
TRBJ2-1 | TRBD2 | TRBV27 | - | CASNLSGSEYNEQFF | TGTGCCAGCAATCTTAGCGGGAGCGAATACAATGAGCAGTTCTTC
TRBJ2-5 | TRBD2 | TRBV5-5 | - | CASSLSGTRRGETQYF | TGTGCCAGCAGCTTAAGCGGGACCCGTCGAGGGGAGACCCAGTACTTC
TRBJ2-1 | TRBD1 | TRBV19 | - | CASRADRGSYNEQFF | TGTGCCAGTAGGGCGGACAGGGGTTCCTACAATGAGCAGTTCTTC
TRBJ1-1 | - | TRBV5-6 | - | CASSGPGFTEAFF | TGTGCCAGCAGCGGACCAGGGTTCACTGAAGCTTTCTTT
TRBJ1-5 | - | TRBV7-9 | - | CASSEGEEIWGSNQPQHF | TGTGCCAGCAGCGAGGGGGAAGAGATTTGGGGGAGCAATCAGCCCCAGCATTTT
TRBJ2-1 | - | TRBV7-2 | - | CASSQTGFGPYNEQFF | TGTGCCAGCAGCCAGACCGGGTTTGGGCCCTACAATGAGCAGTTCTTC
TRBJ2-2 | - | TRBV7-9 | - | CASKQSITGELFF | TGTGCCAGCAAACAGTCGATCACCGGGGAGCTGTTTTTT
TRBJ1-2 | TRBD1 | TRBV6-5 | - | CASSGLTGGAYGYTF | TGTGCCAGCAGTGGGCTGACAGGGGGCGCGTATGGCTACACCTTC